This TCR beta chain was obtained from a study of identical twins. General observations from the study: Fewer insertions were carried by abundant cord blood beta clonotypes, but none was seen in memory repertoires.

The ends lost 5 bases at V and 8 bases at J; junction bases unmatched: 13. This CDR3 is 16 amino acids long. With template switching, a universal primer site was added, and the cDNA carried unique molecular identifiers. Each CDR3 protein is one row after TCRdb ran MiXCR on the 5' RACE reads. The data hold about 690,000 distinct CDR3 sequences, with approximately 6.1% observed a single time. This clonotype was found a few times. Its antigen is not identified. The TCR sequence derives from a man aged 18 to 30 in good health. What was sequenced was naive T cells sorted from blood. V is TRBV12-3 or TRBV12-4 and J is TRBJ2-1; 9 nucleotides agree with TRBD1. The CDR3 loop reads CASSLGAGTGRDEQFF. CDR3 sequence (DNA): TGTGCCAGCAGTCTGGGTGCCGGGACAGGGCGGGATGAGCAGTTCTTC.